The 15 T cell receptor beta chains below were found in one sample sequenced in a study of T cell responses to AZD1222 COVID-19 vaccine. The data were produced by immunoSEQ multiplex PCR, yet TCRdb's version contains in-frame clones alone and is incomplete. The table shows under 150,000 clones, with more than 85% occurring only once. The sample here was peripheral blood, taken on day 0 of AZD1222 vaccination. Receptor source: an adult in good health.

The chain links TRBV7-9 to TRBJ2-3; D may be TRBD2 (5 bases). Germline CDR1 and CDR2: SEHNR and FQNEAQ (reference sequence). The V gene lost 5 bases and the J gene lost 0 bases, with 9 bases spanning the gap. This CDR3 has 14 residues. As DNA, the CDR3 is TGTGCCAGCAGCCCGTTAGCGAGCACAGATACGCAGTATTTT. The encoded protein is CASSPLASTDTQYF.

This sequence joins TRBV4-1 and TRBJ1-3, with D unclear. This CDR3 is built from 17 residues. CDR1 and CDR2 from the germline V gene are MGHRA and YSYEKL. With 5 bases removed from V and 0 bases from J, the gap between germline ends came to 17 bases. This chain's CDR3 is CASSKGKGGLSGNTIYF. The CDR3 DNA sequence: TGCGCCAGCAGCAAAGGGAAGGGTGGTCTCTCTGGAAACACCATATATTTT.

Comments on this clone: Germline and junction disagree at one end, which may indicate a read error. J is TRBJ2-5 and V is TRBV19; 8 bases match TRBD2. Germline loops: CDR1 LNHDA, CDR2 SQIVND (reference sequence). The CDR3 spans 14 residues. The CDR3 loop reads CVSGVEGLGETQYF. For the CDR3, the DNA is TGTGTCAGTGGAGTCGAGGGACTAGGAGAGACCCAGTACTTC.

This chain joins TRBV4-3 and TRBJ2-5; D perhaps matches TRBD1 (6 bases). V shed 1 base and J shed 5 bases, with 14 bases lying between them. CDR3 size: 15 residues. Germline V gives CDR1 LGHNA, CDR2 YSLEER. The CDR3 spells CASSQGGLPGETQYF. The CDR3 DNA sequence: TGCGCCAGCAGCCAAGGGGGGCTACCGGGGGAGACCCAGTACTTC.

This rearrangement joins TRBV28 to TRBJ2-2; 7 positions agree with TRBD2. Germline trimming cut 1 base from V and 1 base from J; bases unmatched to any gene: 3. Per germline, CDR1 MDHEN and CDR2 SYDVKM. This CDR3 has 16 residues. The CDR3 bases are TGTGCCAGCAGTTTATTGGCTAGCGGGAACACCGGGGAGCTGTTTTTT. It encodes CASSLLASGNTGELFF. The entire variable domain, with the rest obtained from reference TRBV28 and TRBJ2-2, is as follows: DVKVTQSSRYLVKRTGEKVFLECVQDMDHENMFWYRQDPGLGLRLIYFSYDVKMKEKGDIPEGYSVSREKKERFSLILESASTNQTSMYLCASSLLASGNTGELFFGEGSRLTVL.

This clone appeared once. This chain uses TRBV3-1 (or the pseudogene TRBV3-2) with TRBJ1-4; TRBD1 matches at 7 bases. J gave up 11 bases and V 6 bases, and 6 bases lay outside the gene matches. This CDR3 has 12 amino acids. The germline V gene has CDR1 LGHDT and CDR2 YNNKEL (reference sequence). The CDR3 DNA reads TGTGCCAGCAGGTTAGGGACAGCGAAACTGTTTTTT. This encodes CASRLGTAKLFF.

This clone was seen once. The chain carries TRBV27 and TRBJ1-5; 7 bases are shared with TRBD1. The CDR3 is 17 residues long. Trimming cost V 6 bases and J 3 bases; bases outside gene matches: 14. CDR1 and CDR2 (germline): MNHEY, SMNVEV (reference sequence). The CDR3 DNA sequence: TGTGCCAGCAGACCATACGGGACAGCCCTATCCAATCAGCCCCAGCATTTT. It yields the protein CASRPYGTALSNQPQHF.

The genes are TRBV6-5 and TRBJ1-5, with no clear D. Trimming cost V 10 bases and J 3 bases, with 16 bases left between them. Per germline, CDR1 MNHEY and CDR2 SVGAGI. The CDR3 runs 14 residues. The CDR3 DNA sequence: TGTGCCATCCGATGGGGTTTCGACAATCAGCCCCAGCATTTT. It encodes CAIRWGFDNQPQHF.

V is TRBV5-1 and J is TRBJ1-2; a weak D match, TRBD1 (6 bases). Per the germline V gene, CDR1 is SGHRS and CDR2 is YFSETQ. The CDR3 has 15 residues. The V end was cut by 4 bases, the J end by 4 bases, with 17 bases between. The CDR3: CASSPSLGGGYGYTF. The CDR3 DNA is TGCGCCAGCAGCCCTAGCTTAGGGGGTGGCTATGGCTACACCTTC.

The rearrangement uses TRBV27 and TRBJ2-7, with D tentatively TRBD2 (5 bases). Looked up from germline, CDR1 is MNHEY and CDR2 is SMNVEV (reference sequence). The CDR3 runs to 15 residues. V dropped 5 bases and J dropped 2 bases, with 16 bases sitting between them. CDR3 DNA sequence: TGTGCCAGCAGTCCATCTAGCTCCTTTACCTACGAGCAGTACTTC. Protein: CASSPSSSFTYEQYF.

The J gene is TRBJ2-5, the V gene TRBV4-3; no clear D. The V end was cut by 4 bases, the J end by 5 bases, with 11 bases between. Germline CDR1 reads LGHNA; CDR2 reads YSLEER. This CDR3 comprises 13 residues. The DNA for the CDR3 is TGCGCCAGCAGCCGGCAGCTGGGGGAGACCCAGTACTTC. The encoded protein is CASSRQLGETQYF.

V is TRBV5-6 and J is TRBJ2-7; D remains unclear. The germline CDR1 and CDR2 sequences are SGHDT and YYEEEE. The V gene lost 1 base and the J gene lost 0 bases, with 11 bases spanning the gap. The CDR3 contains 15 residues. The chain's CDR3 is CASSLYGRISYEQYF. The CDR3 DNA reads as TGTGCCAGCAGCTTGTACGGGCGTATCTCCTACGAGCAGTACTTC.

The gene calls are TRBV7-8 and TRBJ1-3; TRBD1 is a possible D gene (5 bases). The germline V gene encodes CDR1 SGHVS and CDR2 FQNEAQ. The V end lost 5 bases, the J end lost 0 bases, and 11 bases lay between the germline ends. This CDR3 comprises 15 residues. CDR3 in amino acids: CASSLSGGSGNTIYF. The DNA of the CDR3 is TGTGCCAGCAGCCTGAGCGGGGGCTCTGGAAACACCATATATTTT.

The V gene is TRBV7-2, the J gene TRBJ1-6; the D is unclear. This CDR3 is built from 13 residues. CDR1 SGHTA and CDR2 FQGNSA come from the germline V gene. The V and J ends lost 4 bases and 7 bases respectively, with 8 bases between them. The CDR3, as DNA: TGTGCCAGCAGCTCGATACCCAATTCACCCCTCCACTTT. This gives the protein CASSSIPNSPLHF.

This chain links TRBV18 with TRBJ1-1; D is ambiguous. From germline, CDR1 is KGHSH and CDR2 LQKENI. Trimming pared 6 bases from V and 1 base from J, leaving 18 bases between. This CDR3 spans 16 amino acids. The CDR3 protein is CASSDSRTRPNTEAFF. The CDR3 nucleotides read TGTGCCAGCTCGGATAGCCGGACCCGCCCGAACACTGAAGCTTTCTTT.